The present entry profiles one T cell receptor beta chain with its context. This clone was observed a few times. Its antigen remains undetermined. No much larger clone is present one base from it, and per-base qualities are unavailable. CDR1 SGHAT and CDR2 FQDESV are derived from the germline V gene (reference sequence). CDR3 length: 13 amino acids, cysteine to phenylalanine. Of all the DNA, just the CDR3 is kept, 39 bases in frame from base 1. V is reduced by 4 bases and J by 5 bases, leaving a spacing of 9 bases between them. The sample is drawn from a study of blood T cell repertoires in COVID-19 (dated by TCRdb to 2018 to 2021). About the investigation overall: Collaborator samples came from the United States, Italy and Spain and covered acute and convalescent phases of COVID-19. The material from the prospective study consisted of cDNA or gDNA derived from T cells, B-cell-depleted T cells, or PBMCs. The dataset comprised deeply sampled blood TCRbeta repertoires from subjects exposed to, actively infected with, or recovered from COVID-19. A freely available public database, intended as a resource for researchers studying the immune response to SARS-CoV-2, is where the repertoires were released. The samples were drawn from the first 160 participants of the ongoing ImmuneRACE study and from 1,254 subjects provided by 6 global collaborators. A de-identified subject ID, COVID-19 status, age in years and sex were almost always included in the sample metadata. Where available, HLA class I and class II types were taken from metadata supplied by the sample provider and were not determined by assay-based typing.

TCRbeta CDR3 regions were amplified from genomic DNA by means of the immunoSEQ Assay, a bias-controlled multiplex PCR. The original pipeline was this. Within the assay, amplification of reference gene primers was used to estimate how many nucleated cells each sample contained. Sequence reads were collapsed and filtered to measure the absolute abundance of every unique TCRbeta CDR3 rearrangement. For each sample, productive Simpson clonality was calculated as the square root of Simpson's diversity index across productive rearrangements. Here the immuneACCESS table is served through TCRdb, limited to in-frame sequences with V and J called. Missing clones are a known gap in these copies; in checked studies unresolved V genes cover under half, and the rest lacks a known reason. The V and J calls and clone size are taken from that table; D and trimming were inferred from the DNA. Recorded for this sample are roughly 230,000 clones; 65% to 85% of them occurred a single time. The ten top clones hold around 5.2% of the sample.

Each collaborating institution followed its own protocols to collect whole blood in K2EDTA tubes. For TCRbeta analysis, collaborator samples were shipped as frozen whole blood, as isolated PBMCs, or as DNA extracted from either sample type. Study-level results and caveats: Clinical and demographic metadata were provided uncurated, with the amount varying by source and participant.

The chain uses TRBV11-1 and TRBJ1-5, with TRBD1 tentatively as D gene (6 bases match). The specimen sequenced was peripheral blood. This sequence originates from a human donor in a cohort sampled during active COVID-19. The CDR3: CASSSDRHQPQHF. The DNA sequence is given as TGTGCCAGCAGCTCCGACAGGCATCAGCCCCAGCATTTT.